This T cell receptor beta chain was recovered during a study of cytomegalovirus exposure and HLA in healthy donors. Study-level information: Of roughly 400 genotyped donors, 81% grouped in the Caucasian-associated ancestry cluster.

The PCR ran on 60 Vbeta and 13 Jbeta primers. The method was immunoSEQ multiplex PCR; TCRdb's version includes in-frame clones alone and lacks a portion of them. The table includes under 200,000 clones, 84% detected once. The CDR3 consists of 14 residues. The germline V gene has CDR1 LGHNA and CDR2 YNFKEQ. V lost 1 base, J lost 13 bases, and 8 bases stayed unmatched. This receptor was obtained from a man aged 18 to 30 in good health and CMV-seronegative. Input material: PBMCs. The J gene is TRBJ2-2, the V gene TRBV4-2; 8 bases map to TRBD1. The CDR3 DNA is TGTGCCAGCAGCCAAGGAGACCGCGGGACAGGGCTGTTTTTT. This sequence encodes CASSQGDRGTGLFF.